The 32 T cell receptor beta chains below come from one sample, sequenced in a study of shared clonotypes between healthy human individuals. Generated by immunoSEQ multiplex PCR, the TCRdb table keeps only in-frame clones and is missing some. The sample consists of about 670,000 clones, around 72% of them appearing once. Sequenced input: memory CD4+ T cells sorted from blood. Documented subset: CD45RA-negative fraction. The origin of the receptors is a woman aged 30 to 39 in good health.

The rearrangement links TRBV6-5 to TRBJ2-7; D not certain. The CDR3 runs 13 residues. CDR1 MNHEY and CDR2 SVGAGI come from the germline V gene. Deletions cut 2 bases from V and 6 bases from J, with 11 bases between. The CDR3 spells CASSYGSAFEQYF. The CDR3 DNA is TGTGCCAGCAGTTACGGGTCGGCCTTCGAGCAGTACTTC.

V and J are TRBV6-5 and TRBJ2-7; TRBD2 matches 7 bases. The CDR3 totals 15 residues. CDR1 and CDR2 (germline): MNHEY, SVGAGI. J was trimmed by 3 bases and V by 6 bases; bases with no gene match: 11. The DNA of the CDR3 is TGTGCCAGCAGATCTGGACTAGACGGGATCTACGAGCAGTACTTC. Translating gives CASRSGLDGIYEQYF.

The chain is built from TRBV15 and TRBJ2-1, with a tentative D call TRBD1 (6 bases). Germline V gives CDR1 LNHNV, CDR2 YYDKDF (reference sequence). Trimming removed 2 bases at V and 5 bases at J, with 19 bases between. The CDR3 contains 17 residues. For the CDR3, the DNA is TGTGCCACCAGCAGAAATCCACAGGGCCTAACGAACAATGAGCAGTTCTTC. Protein: CATSRNPQGLTNNEQFF.

The genes are TRBV5-4 and TRBJ2-7, with a possible D match to TRBD1 (5 bases). Germline CDR1 is SGHNT and CDR2 is YYREEE (reference sequence). This CDR3 contains 13 residues. The V end was cut by 7 bases, the J end by 6 bases, with 17 bases between. In DNA, the CDR3 is TGTGCCAGCCAAAGTGGAATTAGGGGCGAGCAGTACTTC. Its translation: CASQSGIRGEQYF.

This chain links TRBV7-9 with TRBJ1-1; a weak D match, TRBD1 (6 bases). The CDR3 is 16 amino acids. The V gene lost 5 bases and the J gene lost 5 bases, with 21 bases spanning the gap. Germline V lookup: CDR1 SEHNR, CDR2 FQNEAQ (reference sequence). In DNA form, the CDR3 reads TGTGCCAGCAGCAACGACAGGCCCCGAATTGGGACTGAAGCTTTCTTT. Residues: CASSNDRPRIGTEAFF.

V gene TRBV5-1 combines with J gene TRBJ2-3; D perhaps matches TRBD2 (6 bases). The V and J ends lost 0 bases and 1 base respectively, with 12 bases between them. Germline V CDR1 and CDR2: SGHRS, YFSETQ. The CDR3 extends over 16 amino acids. CDR3: CASSLASGGGTDTQYF. The CDR3 DNA follows: TGCGCCAGCAGCTTGGCGAGCGGAGGGGGCACAGATACGCAGTATTTT. Combining the CDR3 with reference TRBV5-1 and TRBJ2-3 gives the whole variable domain KAGVTQTPRYLIKTRGQQVTLSCSPISGHRSVSWYQQTPGQGLQFLFEYFSETQRNKGNFPGRFSGRQFSNSRSEMNVSTLELGDSALYLCASSLASGGGTDTQYFGPGTRLTVL.

The chain links TRBV19 to TRBJ2-1, with 7 nucleotides matching TRBD2. From germline, CDR1 is LNHDA and CDR2 SQIVND (reference sequence). V trimming: 1 base; J trimming: 1 base; junction bases outside the gene matches: 4. CDR3 size: 16 residues. The CDR3 DNA follows: TGTGCCAGTAGTATAGCAGGCGGGAGTTCCTACAATGAGCAGTTCTTC. This encodes CASSIAGGSSYNEQFF.

V and J are TRBV19 and TRBJ2-1; possible D gene TRBD2, 5 bases. Between the trimmed V and J ends, which lost 11 bases and 3 bases, there was a span of 14 bases. There are 13 residues in the CDR3. Germline values: CDR1 LNHDA, CDR2 SQIVND (reference sequence). For the CDR3, the DNA is TGTGCCTGCGGGCGGATAAACTACAATGAGCAGTTCTTC. Its protein is CACGRINYNEQFF.

Ten or more counts support this clone. The chain carries TRBV5-1 and TRBJ2-2, with 7 positions matching TRBD1. After removal of 5 bases from V and 6 bases from J, the junction contained 10 bases not matched to a gene. Germline CDR1 reads SGHRS; CDR2 reads YFSETQ. The CDR3 covers 15 residues. The CDR3 protein is CASSDPGQPAGELFF. The CDR3 DNA sequence: TGCGCCAGCAGTGACCCGGGACAGCCAGCCGGGGAGCTGTTTTTT.

The chain couples TRBV2 to TRBJ2-7; 9 nucleotides match TRBD1. Germline-derived CDR1 and CDR2 are SNHLY and FYNNEI. This CDR3 is 14 amino acids long. J gave up 6 bases and V 6 bases, and 9 bases lay outside the gene matches. The chain's CDR3 is CASRGQGLFSEQYF. The CDR3 nucleotides read TGTGCCAGCAGAGGACAGGGGTTATTCAGCGAGCAGTACTTC.

The chain combines TRBV4-2 with TRBJ1-3; no firm D call. V lost 0 bases, J lost 0 bases, and 9 bases lay in between. Per the germline V gene, CDR1 is LGHNA and CDR2 is YNFKEQ. The CDR3 has 16 residues. The CDR3, as DNA: TGTGCCAGCAGCCAAGATAGGCTCCGCTCTGGAAACACCATATATTTT. As protein: CASSQDRLRSGNTIYF.

The chain joins TRBV6-4 to TRBJ2-1, with 9 bases aligning to TRBD2. V trimming: 4 bases; J trimming: 7 bases; junction bases outside the gene matches: 11. Germline CDR1 reads MRHNA; CDR2 reads SNTAGT. The CDR3 spans 16 residues. CDR3 amino acids: CASSGPAGGLRNEQFF. CDR3 nucleotide sequence: TGTGCCAGCAGTGGCCCCGCGGGAGGGTTACGGAATGAGCAGTTCTTC.

Only a few counts were recorded for this clone. This chain links TRBV5-1 with TRBJ2-5, with TRBD2 matching 8 bases. The CDR3 totals 15 residues. The germline V gene has CDR1 SGHRS and CDR2 YFSETQ. V gave up 3 bases and J gave up 5 bases; unmatched junction bases: 9. In DNA form, the CDR3 reads TGCGCCAGCAGCTGGCGACTAGCGAGCGAGGAGACCCAGTACTTC. Protein: CASSWRLASEETQYF.

The V call is TRBV28, the J call TRBJ1-5; D uncertain. This CDR3 is built from 15 residues. V was pared by 8 bases and J by 1 base, with 15 bases between. Germline CDR1 and CDR2: MDHEN and SYDVKM. In DNA, the CDR3 is TGTGCCAGCGCCTACCCCCGGTCCAGCAATCAGCCCCAGCATTTT. Its translation is CASAYPRSSNQPQHF.

V gene TRBV28 combines with J gene TRBJ1-5; D perhaps matches TRBD1 (6 bases). This CDR3 spans 17 amino acids. Germline V gives CDR1 MDHEN, CDR2 SYDVKM. V shed 5 bases and J shed 5 bases, with 22 bases lying between them. CDR3 bases: TGTGCCAGCAGTCCCCGGGGACATGGGGCGAAGGATCAGCCCCAGCATTTT. The encoded protein is CASSPRGHGAKDQPQHF. Complete variable domain (other parts from reference TRBV28 and TRBJ1-5): DVKVTQSSRYLVKRTGEKVFLECVQDMDHENMFWYRQDPGLGLRLIYFSYDVKMKEKGDIPEGYSVSREKKERFSLILESASTNQTSMYLCASSPRGHGAKDQPQHFGDGTRLSIL.

This chain joins TRBV2 and TRBJ2-7; D is perhaps TRBD1 (6 bases). V was shortened by 3 bases and J by 4 bases, with 16 bases between the two germline ends. In germline, CDR1 is SNHLY, CDR2 FYNNEI. CDR3 length equals 15 residues. CDR3 sequence: CASSDFGTPTYEQYF. In DNA form, the CDR3 reads TGTGCCAGCAGTGATTTTGGGACACCCACTTACGAGCAGTACTTC.

This clone was observed a few times. The CDR3 DNA reads as TGCGCCAGCAGCTTCGTCTGGCCACGTACCACCACAGATACGCAGTATTTT. Translated: CASSFVWPRTTTDTQYF. V and J are TRBV5-1 and TRBJ2-3; D ambiguous. Germline CDR1 SGHRS, CDR2 YFSETQ. V was pared by 2 bases and J by 2 bases, with 18 bases between. There are 17 residues in the CDR3.

The chain employs TRBV28 and TRBJ2-3; TRBD2 is a possible D gene (6 bases). V lost 7 bases and J 2 bases, leaving 16 bases between the germline ends. The CDR3 extends over 15 amino acids. CDR1 and CDR2 from the germline V gene are MDHEN and SYDVKM. In nucleotides, the CDR3 is TGTGCCAGCACCCCCCTTAGGACTAACACAGATACGCAGTATTTT. This sequence encodes CASTPLRTNTDTQYF.

This clone was seen many times. The chain joins TRBV15 to TRBJ1-2; the D is unclear. The CDR3 is 12 residues long. V was pared by 5 bases and J by 3 bases, with 7 bases between. Germline V gene sequence: CDR1 LNHNV, CDR2 YYDKDF (reference sequence). This CDR3 is CATSQDYYGYTF. As DNA, the CDR3 is TGTGCCACCAGCCAGGACTACTATGGCTACACCTTC.

On this clone: A much larger clone sits a single nucleotide away, making a read error possible. Other nucleotide sequences in the sample specify the same CDR3. V is TRBV10-2 and J is TRBJ1-5; D gene unclear. Germline V CDR1 and CDR2: WSHSY, SAAADI. The CDR3 is made up of 13 amino acids. V was cut by 3 bases and J by 0 bases, with 3 bases left in between. CDR3 DNA: TGCGCCAGCAGTGAAAATAGCAATCAGCCCCAGCATTTT. This sequence encodes CASSENSNQPQHF.

The table lists this clone with a count of one. V is TRBV15 and J is TRBJ1-1, with D unresolved. Between the trimmed V and J ends, which lost 3 bases and 1 base, there was a span of 6 bases. This CDR3 has 13 amino acids. Germline CDR1 and CDR2: LNHNV and YYDKDF (reference sequence). Written as DNA, the CDR3 is TGTGCCACCAGCAGCCAGCAGAACACTGAAGCTTTCTTT. Amino acids: CATSSQQNTEAFF.

The chain links TRBV28 to TRBJ1-2; TRBD1 matches 9 bases. This CDR3 is built from 14 residues. The V gene's germline CDR1 is MDHEN and CDR2 SYDVKM. V gave up 7 bases and J gave up 7 bases; unmatched junction bases: 10. The chain's CDR3 is CASKPGQGGFGYTF. CDR3 DNA: TGTGCCAGCAAACCGGGACAGGGAGGATTTGGCTACACCTTC.

The J gene is TRBJ1-5, the V gene TRBV6-6; weak D call: TRBD1 (6 bases). Trimming took off 8 bases at V and 1 base at J, with 15 bases between the two ends. CDR3 length: 15 residues. CDR1 and CDR2 (germline): MNHNY, SVGAGI (reference sequence). The CDR3 nucleotides are TGTGCCAGCCCCGGTGGGACACTAAGCAATCAGCCCCAGCATTTT. Protein sequence: CASPGGTLSNQPQHF.

The chain joins TRBV19 to TRBJ1-4; TRBD1 is a possible D gene (5 bases). Germline CDR1 is LNHDA and CDR2 is SQIVND (reference sequence). Trimming shortened V by 5 bases and J by 7 bases, and 14 bases separated the two germline ends. The CDR3 runs 14 residues. The CDR3 here is CASSGGDGGEKLFF. CDR3 nucleotide sequence: TGTGCCAGTAGTGGGGGAGACGGAGGTGAAAAACTGTTTTTT. The whole variable domain, remainder taken from reference TRBV19 and TRBJ1-4, is DGGITQSPKYLFRKEGQNVTLSCEQNLNHDAMYWYRQDPGQGLRLIYYSQIVNDFQKGDIAEGYSVSREKKESFPLTVTSAQKNPTAFYLCASSGGDGGEKLFFGSGTQLSVL.

The table lists this clone with a few counts. The V gene is TRBV14, the J gene TRBJ1-1; D remains unclear. V was clipped by 3 bases and J by 5 bases, with 13 bases between them. The germline V gene encodes CDR1 SGHDN and CDR2 FVKESK. The CDR3 covers 14 residues. CDR3 residues: CASSQNIRGTEAFF. The CDR3 DNA sequence: TGTGCCAGCAGCCAGAATATACGAGGGACTGAAGCTTTCTTT.

V usage is TRBV9 and J usage is TRBJ2-3; D is unresolved. The CDR3 is made up of 12 amino acids. V lost 3 bases, J lost 6 bases, and 8 bases lay in between. From germline, CDR1 is SGDLS and CDR2 YYNGEE. In nucleotides, the CDR3 is TGTGCCAGCAGCGCCCGGTGGGATACGCAGTATTTT. This encodes CASSARWDTQYF.

The chain joins TRBV20-1 to TRBJ2-4; no clear D. The CDR3 has 11 residues. The V gene's germline CDR1 is DFQATT and CDR2 SNEGSKA (reference sequence). The CDR3: CSLVFKNIQYF. Here the CDR3 DNA reads TGCAGCCTGGTGTTCAAAAACATTCAGTACTTC.

The chain employs TRBV7-7 and TRBJ2-7, with TRBD2 identical over 7 bases. Germline CDR1 and CDR2: SSHAT and FNYEAQ (reference sequence). The CDR3 is 16 amino acids. V dropped 2 bases and J dropped 6; count of bases not matched to a gene: 13. The CDR3 sequence is CASSLLAGVGVGEQYF. The CDR3 region has the DNA TGTGCCAGCAGCTTACTTGCGGGAGTAGGGGTGGGCGAGCAGTACTTC. Filled out from reference TRBV7-7 and TRBJ2-7, the complete variable domain reads GAGVSQSPRYKVTKRGQDVTLRCDPISSHATLYWYQQALGQGPEFLTYFNYEAQPDKSGLPSDRFSAERPEGSISTLTIQRTEQRDSAMYRCASSLLAGVGVGEQYFGPGTRLTVT.

This chain uses TRBV2 with TRBJ1-2; tentative D call: TRBD1 (6 bases). Trimming removed 6 bases from V and 2 bases from J, with 10 bases in between. There are 13 residues in the CDR3. CDR1 SNHLY and CDR2 FYNNEI come from the germline V gene. The CDR3 DNA is TGTGCCAGCAGGCCTACAGGGAACTATGGCTACACCTTC. Amino acids: CASRPTGNYGYTF.

The gene calls are TRBV28 and TRBJ2-6; 10 bases line up with TRBD2. V lost 4 bases, J lost 2 bases, and 17 bases stayed unmatched. Germline V gives CDR1 MDHEN, CDR2 SYDVKM. This CDR3 has 21 amino acids. This CDR3 reads CASSYIKKTSGQGAGANVLTF. CDR3 in DNA: TGTGCCAGCAGTTACATAAAAAAGACTAGCGGGCAGGGGGCTGGGGCCAACGTCCTGACTTTC. Full variable domain (missing parts from reference TRBV28 and TRBJ2-6): DVKVTQSSRYLVKRTGEKVFLECVQDMDHENMFWYRQDPGLGLRLIYFSYDVKMKEKGDIPEGYSVSREKKERFSLILESASTNQTSMYLCASSYIKKTSGQGAGANVLTFGAGSRLTVL.

The V gene is TRBV9, the J gene TRBJ2-2; 9 nucleotides align to TRBD1. This CDR3 region has 15 residues. Germline CDR1 reads SGDLS; CDR2 reads YYNGEE. Germline trimming cut 0 bases from V and 6 bases from J; bases unmatched to any gene: 3. CDR3 amino acids: CASSVGDRDSGELFF. In DNA form, the CDR3 reads TGTGCCAGCAGCGTAGGGGACAGGGACTCCGGGGAGCTGTTTTTT.

There are a few counts of this clone. The chain employs TRBV5-4 and TRBJ2-7, with TRBD1 matching over 9 bases. From germline, CDR1 is SGHNT and CDR2 YYREEE (reference sequence). This CDR3 has 15 amino acids. The J segment lost 2 bases and the V segment lost 4 bases, leaving 7 bases of the junction unmatched. CDR3 residues: CASSPTGGRPYEQYF. The CDR3 bases are TGTGCCAGCAGCCCGACAGGGGGGCGCCCCTACGAGCAGTACTTC.